This T cell receptor (beta chain) was identified in a study of glioma-infiltrating T cells after dendritic cell vaccination. Many counts were recorded for this clone. This CDR3 is 14 amino acids long. The germline gives CDR1 MGHRA, CDR2 YSYEKL. Between the trimmed V and J ends, which lost 2 bases and 0 bases, there was a span of 7 bases. The assay was immunoSEQ multiplex PCR, and TCRdb's table has in-frame clones only and misses some. The data show about 64,000 clones, 80% to 85% seen once. The J gene is TRBJ1-1, the V gene TRBV4-1, with D uncertain. Here the sequenced sample was blood, taken before dendritic cell vaccination. The TCR sequence derives from a human donor with glioblastoma. The CDR3 region is CASSQPFMNTEAFF. The CDR3 DNA is TGCGCCAGCAGCCAACCCTTTATGAACACTGAAGCTTTCTTT.